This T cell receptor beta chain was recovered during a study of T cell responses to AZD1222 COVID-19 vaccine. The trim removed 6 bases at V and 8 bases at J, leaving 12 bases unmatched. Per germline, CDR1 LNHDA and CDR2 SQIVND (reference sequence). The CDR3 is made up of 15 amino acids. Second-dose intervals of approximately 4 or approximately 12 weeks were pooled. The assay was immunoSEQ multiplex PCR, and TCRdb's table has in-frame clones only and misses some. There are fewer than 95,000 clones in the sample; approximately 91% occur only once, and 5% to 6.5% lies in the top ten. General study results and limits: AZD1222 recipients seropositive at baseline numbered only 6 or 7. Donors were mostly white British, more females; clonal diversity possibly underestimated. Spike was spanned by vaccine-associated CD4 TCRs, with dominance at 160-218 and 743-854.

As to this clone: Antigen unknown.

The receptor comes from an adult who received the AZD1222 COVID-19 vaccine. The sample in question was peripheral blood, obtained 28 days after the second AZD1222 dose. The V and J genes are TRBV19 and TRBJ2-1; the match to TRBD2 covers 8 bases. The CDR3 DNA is TGTGCCAGTAGCCCGGGACTAGTGAGCGGGCATGAGCAGTTCTTC. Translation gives CASSPGLVSGHEQFF.